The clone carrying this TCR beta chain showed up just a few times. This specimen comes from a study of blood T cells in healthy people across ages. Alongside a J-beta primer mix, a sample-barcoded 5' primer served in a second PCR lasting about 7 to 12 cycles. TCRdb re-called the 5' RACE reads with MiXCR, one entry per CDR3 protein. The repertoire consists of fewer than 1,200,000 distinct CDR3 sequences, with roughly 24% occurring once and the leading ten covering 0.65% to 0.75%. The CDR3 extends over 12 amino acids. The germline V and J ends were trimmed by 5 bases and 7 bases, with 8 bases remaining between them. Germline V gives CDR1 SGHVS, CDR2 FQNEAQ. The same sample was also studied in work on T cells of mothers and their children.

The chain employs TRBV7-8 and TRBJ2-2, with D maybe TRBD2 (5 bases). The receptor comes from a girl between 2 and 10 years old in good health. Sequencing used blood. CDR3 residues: CASSNGGGELFF. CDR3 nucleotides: TGTGCCAGCAGCAATGGAGGCGGGGAGCTGTTTTTT.